The sequence of this TCR beta chain was determined in a study of blood T cell repertoires in COVID-19. The overall study: Sites across the United States, Italy and Spain contributed samples from acute and convalescent COVID-19. T cells, B-cell-depleted T cells, or PBMCs supplied cDNA or gDNA.

Recruits, aged 18 to 89 years, lived in 24 US areas. Trimming left V 3 bases short and J 4 bases short, with 16 bases between. Germline CDR1 SGDLS, CDR2 YYNGEE. The length of the CDR3 is 15 residues. TCRdb's copy holds only in-frame clones and misses some; the assay was immunoSEQ multiplex PCR. The sample contains around 470,000 clones, roughly 87% of which appear only once. This TCR derives from a man between 18 and 35 years old who had recovered from COVID-19. Input material: PBMCs or T cells enriched from blood (not recorded which). The gene calls are TRBV9 and TRBJ2-5; TRBD2 might be the D (6 bases). CDR3 DNA: TGTGCCAGCAGCGCCACGGGGGAGGTTAGAGAGACCCAGTACTTC. It codes for CASSATGEVRETQYF. Looking up the rest from reference TRBV9 and TRBJ2-5 gives the full variable domain: DSGVTQTPKHLITATGQRVTLRCSPRSGDLSVYWYQQSLDQGLQFLIQYYNGEERAKGNILERFSAQQFPDLHSELNLSSLELGDSALYFCASSATGEVRETQYFGPGTRLLVL.